This is a list of T cell receptor beta chains from one sample in a study of beta chain features in type 1 diabetes. Generated by immunoSEQ multiplex PCR, the TCRdb table keeps only in-frame clones and is missing some. The table records 450,000 or so clones, roughly 10% of them present only once. Sequencing used naive CD4+ T cells from blood. Receptors originate from a woman under 30 in good health. The CDR3 runs from the conserved cysteine through the conserved F or W. A D gene is named only where the DNA matches it firmly. Some rows have no size entry. The others give once, few or many, or a class for an expanded clone.

size,V,D,J,DNA,CDR3
few,TRBV29-1,NA,TRBJ2-7,TGCAGCGTTGTGGCGGAATCGCGGGAGCAGTACTTC,CSVVAESREQYF
NA,TRBV7-2,TRBD2,TRBJ2-3,TGTGCCAGCAGCATTAGCGGGGGGGCTGAGGATACGCAGTATTTT,CASSISGGAEDTQYF
NA,TRBV5-4,NA,TRBJ1-6,TGTGCCAGCAGCTTGGAAGCCAATTCACCCCTCCACTTT,CASSLEANSPLHF
NA,TRBV7-2,TRBD2,TRBJ2-7,TGTGCCAGCAGCACTCAAGCGGGGATGCCTTACGAGCAGTACTTC,CASSTQAGMPYEQYF
NA,TRBV9,NA,TRBJ2-6,TGTGCCAGCAGCGGGAAGAGGGCAGGGGCCCCCCCTAACGTCCTGACTTTC,CASSGKRAGAPPNVLTF
NA,TRBV5-4,NA,TRBJ2-1,TGTGCCAGCAGCTTGGTTCTCCGCTACAATGAGCAGTTCTTC,CASSLVLRYNEQFF
few,TRBV29-1,TRBD1,TRBJ1-2,TGCAGCGTTGAAGAAAGGTACAGGGGCGACTATGGCTACACCTTC,CSVEERYRGDYGYTF
NA,TRBV4-1,NA,TRBJ2-3,TGCGCCAGCAGCCGGACATCAGATACGCAGTATTTT,CASSRTSDTQYF
once,TRBV7-9,TRBD2,TRBJ2-1,TGTGCCAGCAGCCCACCAGCGGGGGGTTCCTACAATGAGCAGTTCTTC,CASSPPAGGSYNEQFF
NA,TRBV7-2,NA,TRBJ2-3,TGTGCCAGCAGCCCAAGGCACTTCGCAAAGAGCGATACGCAGTATTTT,CASSPRHFAKSDTQYF
few,TRBV29-1,NA,TRBJ2-3,TGCAGCGTTACCGACGGGGGAGATACGCAGTATTTT,CSVTDGGDTQYF
NA,TRBV29-1,TRBD1,TRBJ2-3,TGCAGCGTTGCAACAGGGGCAGATACGCAGTATTTT,CSVATGADTQYF
NA,TRBV2,NA,TRBJ1-1,TGTGCCAGCAGTGAAGCCCCCCGACTATTGAACACTGAAGCTTTCTTT,CASSEAPRLLNTEAFF
few,TRBV14,TRBD1,TRBJ1-1,TGTGCCAGCAGCCAAGAGTTCAAGGGGGCCGCAGCTTTCTTT,CASSQEFKGAAAFF
few,TRBV7-2,NA,TRBJ2-3,TGTGCCAGCAGCTTCGGAGCTTACGGAGATACGCAGTATTTT,CASSFGAYGDTQYF
many,TRBV4-3,TRBD1,TRBJ2-3,TGCGCCAGCGGGCGACAGGGGCAGGGCACAGATACGCAGTATTTT,CASGRQGQGTDTQYF
NA,TRBV29-1,NA,TRBJ2-5,TGCAGCGTTGGTCCCCAGCAAGAGACCCAGTACTTC,CSVGPQQETQYF
NA,TRBV7-2,NA,TRBJ1-1,TGTGCCAGCAGCTCTGTGACAGGTATTTCTGAAGCTTTCTTT,CASSSVTGISEAFF
NA,TRBV20-1,NA,TRBJ1-1,TGCAGTGCTAGTATGAACACTGAAGCTTTCTTT,CSASMNTEAFF
few,TRBV7-2,NA,TRBJ2-4,TGTGCCAGCAGCCAGGGGGGACCGCGGACCGGTAAAAACATTCAGTACTTC,CASSQGGPRTGKNIQYF
NA,TRBV4-2,NA,TRBJ2-3,TGTGCCAGCAGCCAAGATCAGGGTCGCACAGATACGCAGTATTTT,CASSQDQGRTDTQYF
NA,TRBV4-1,NA,TRBJ2-3,TGCGCCAGCAGCCTGGGCCCACAGGGTTCTAGCACAGATACGCAGTATTTT,CASSLGPQGSSTDTQYF
many,TRBV15,TRBD1,TRBJ1-4,TGTGCCACCAGCGGAGATAGCAGGGGGCCGGAGAAAAAACTGTTTTTT,CATSGDSRGPEKKLFF
few,TRBV29-1,TRBD1,TRBJ2-7,TGCAGCGTTGCAGGGCAACAGGGGTATCTCTCCTACGAGCAGTACTTC,CSVAGQQGYLSYEQYF
few,TRBV29-1,NA,TRBJ2-5,TGCAGCGCCGAGGGTACAGGAAGGCAAGTGACCCAGTACTTC,CSAEGTGRQVTQYF
few,TRBV5-4,NA,TRBJ2-5,TGTGCCAGCCGAACGGGTTCGGGAGAGACCCAGTACTTC,CASRTGSGETQYF
few,TRBV9,NA,TRBJ2-2,TGTGCCAGCAGCGTAGATACACCGAACACCGGGGAGCTGTTTTTT,CASSVDTPNTGELFF
few,TRBV7-2,NA,TRBJ2-5,TGTGCCAGCAGCTTATTCGGCCAAAGACAGTACTTC,CASSLFGQRQYF
few,TRBV11-2,NA,TRBJ2-1,TGTGCCAGCAGCTTCTCCCGGGCAAATTCCTACAATGAGCAGTTCTTC,CASSFSRANSYNEQFF
few,TRBV7-9,NA,TRBJ1-1,TGTGCCAGCAGCTTAACCTATTACAGGGAAAGCGCTGAAGCTTTCTTT,CASSLTYYRESAEAFF
few,TRBV29-1,NA,TRBJ2-1,TGCAGCGTGGGGCAGGACTCCTACAATGAGCAGTTCTTC,CSVGQDSYNEQFF
many,TRBV29-1,TRBD2,TRBJ2-5,TGCAGCGTGACTAGCGGGGAGGAGACCCAGTACTTC,CSVTSGEETQYF
NA,TRBV11-1,TRBD1,TRBJ1-1,TGTGCCAGCAGCTTAAATCGTCGGTTGGGAGCGGGACAGAAAGCTTTCTTT,CASSLNRRLGAGQKAFF
NA,TRBV2,NA,TRBJ2-7,TGTGCCAGCAACCCGACATTCCTTACCTCCTACGAGCAGTACTTC,CASNPTFLTSYEQYF
few,TRBV7-2,NA,TRBJ2-1,TGTGCCAGCAGCTCCCCTACGCCCGCCAATGAGCAGTTCTTC,CASSSPTPANEQFF
few,TRBV30,NA,TRBJ1-1,TGTGCCTGGAGTGTATCTTGGGAACGGAGAATGAACACTGAAGCTTTCTTT,CAWSVSWERRMNTEAFF